One T cell receptor (beta chain) is described in this entry. The target antigen is unknown. The identical CDR3 is also encoded by other nucleotide sequences in the sample. CDR1 MNHEY and CDR2 SMNVEV come from the germline V gene (reference sequence). The CDR3 covers 12 residues. Between the trimmed V and J ends, which lost 3 bases and 2 bases, there was a span of 1 base. Described treatment: roughly 18 received Ad26.COV2.S at low or high dose, single or two shots; about 5 received placebo; per-sample allocation not given. Sampling was done on day 63 after the first vaccine or placebo injection. Measured with immunoSEQ multiplex PCR; TCRdb has only the in-frame clones, and not every one. Found here are about 430,000 clones, 90% of them singletons; the top ten hold more than 10%. The sample comes from a study of Ad26.COV2.S vaccination and SARS-CoV-2 variants. About the study: Doses of Ad26.COV2.S were injected into muscle once or twice, 56 days apart.

Regarding the study as a whole: Substantial post-vaccination breadth of spike-specific CD8+ and CD4+ T cell responses was reported. The study found higher spike-specific TCR breadth in vaccine than placebo recipients.

Sequences were derived from peripheral blood, sampled in a trial of Ad26.COV2.S vaccine versus placebo. This chain uses TRBV27 with TRBJ2-2; no reliable D call. The sequence derives from a person aged 18-60 years who received the Ad26.COV2.S COVID-19 vaccine or a placebo. The CDR3 region is CASSFNTGELFF. Written as DNA, the CDR3 is TGTGCCAGCAGTTTCAACACCGGGGAGCTGTTTTTT.